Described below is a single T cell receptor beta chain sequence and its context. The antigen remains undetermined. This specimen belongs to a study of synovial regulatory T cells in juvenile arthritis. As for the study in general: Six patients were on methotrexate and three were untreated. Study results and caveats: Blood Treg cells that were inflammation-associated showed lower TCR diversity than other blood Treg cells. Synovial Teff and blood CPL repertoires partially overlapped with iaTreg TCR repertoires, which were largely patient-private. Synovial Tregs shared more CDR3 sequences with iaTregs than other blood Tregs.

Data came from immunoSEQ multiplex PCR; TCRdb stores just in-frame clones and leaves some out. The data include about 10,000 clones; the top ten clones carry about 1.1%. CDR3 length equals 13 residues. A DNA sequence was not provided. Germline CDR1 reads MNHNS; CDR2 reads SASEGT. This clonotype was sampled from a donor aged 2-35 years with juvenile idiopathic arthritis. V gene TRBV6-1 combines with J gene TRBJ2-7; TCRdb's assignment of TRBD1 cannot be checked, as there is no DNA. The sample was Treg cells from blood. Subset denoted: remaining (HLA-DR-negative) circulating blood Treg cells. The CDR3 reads CASIETGDREQYF.